Here is one T cell receptor (beta chain) with its context. The antigen is not known. This sample was included in a study of OX40 agonist ivuxolimab in advanced cancers. Data came from immunoSEQ multiplex PCR; TCRdb stores just in-frame clones and leaves some out. Of around 63,000 clones listed, more than 70% are singletons. Overall study results and limits: Among patients with partial responses at 0.1-3.0 mg/kg, clonal expansion was among the lowest.

The source is an adult with an advanced solid tumor such as melanoma, head and neck, liver or kidney cancer. Source: CD4+ or CD8+ T cells sorted from blood, taken in a trial of the OX40 agonist ivuxolimab.

The CDR3 region has the DNA TGTGCCAGCGGGGCGTTCTACGAGCAGTACTTC. This translates into CASGAFYEQYF. The V gene is TRBV7-5, the J gene TRBJ2-7. TRBV7-5 is deemed a pseudogene. This CDR3 region has 11 residues.